These 17 T cell receptor beta chains originate from one sample sequenced in a study of post-analysis software for immune sequencing data. General study findings and limits: Elevated frequency relative to controls characterized several TRBV segments in patients, TRBV5-6, TRBV5-1 and TRBV20-1 among them.

Researchers reported that TCR beta cDNA libraries carried unique molecular identifiers. TCRdb re-called the PCR reads through MiXCR, storing one row per CDR3 protein. Of a few hundred thousand distinct CDR3 sequences listed, roughly 38% are singletons. These receptors have no identified antigens. Material: blood. The receptors originated from a girl between 10 and 17 years old with multiple sclerosis.

The rearrangement links TRBV6-5 to TRBJ1-1; 7 nucleotides agree with TRBD1. The CDR3 length is 16 residues. Per germline, CDR1 MNHEY and CDR2 SVGAGI. The V segment lost 6 bases and the J segment 4 bases; nucleotides outside the gene matches: 14. DNA for the CDR3: TGTGCCAGCAGCTTAGGGGGAGGGGGCGCGAGCACTGAAGCTTTCTTT. Protein: CASSLGGGGASTEAFF.

This clonotype occurred a few times. The V and J genes are TRBV24-1 and TRBJ2-5; D is unclear. V was trimmed by 4 bases and J by 1 base, leaving 9 bases between them. CDR1 and CDR2 from the germline V gene are KGHDR and SFDVKD. The CDR3 is 14 amino acids. The CDR3 region is CATSDLEIQETQYF. CDR3 bases: TGTGCCACCAGTGACCTCGAGATCCAAGAGACCCAGTACTTC.

The chain has TRBV24-1 and TRBJ1-1; maybe TRBD1 (5 bases). This CDR3 spans 13 amino acids. Germline CDR1 KGHDR, CDR2 SFDVKD. V was trimmed by 0 bases and J by 4 bases, leaving 5 bases between them. CDR3 DNA: TGTGCCACCAGTGATTTGACAGGCACTGAAGCTTTCTTT. It translates to CATSDLTGTEAFF.

This clonotype was seen a few times. The J gene is TRBJ1-5, the V gene TRBV6-6; D uncertain. The V end lost 2 bases, the J end lost 5 bases, and 10 bases lay between the germline ends. The CDR3 loop spans 14 amino acids. CDR1 is MNHNY and CDR2 is SVGAGI in the germline V gene (reference sequence). This chain's CDR3 is CASSYGRRDQPQHF. CDR3 sequence (DNA): TGTGCCAGCAGTTACGGAAGAAGGGATCAGCCCCAGCATTTT.

This clonotype has more than one count but fewer than ten. V is TRBV6-6 and J is TRBJ1-1; TRBD1 matches 8 bases. Per germline, CDR1 MNHNY and CDR2 SVGAGI (reference sequence). After removal of 6 bases from V and 3 bases from J, the junction contained 9 bases not matched to a gene. This CDR3 contains 15 residues. The CDR3 nucleotides are TGTGCCAGCAGCCCCCCCGGACAGGGCGACACTGAAGCTTTCTTT. It translates to CASSPPGQGDTEAFF.

The chain employs TRBV7-2 and TRBJ1-5; a possible D gene is TRBD1 (5 bases). Germline V gene data show CDR1 as SGHTA and CDR2 as FQGNSA. Trimming removed 5 bases at V and 2 bases at J, with 16 bases between. The CDR3 spans 16 residues. The CDR3 reads CASSPWGGAGNQPQHF. CDR3 nucleotides: TGTGCCAGCAGCCCCTGGGGAGGGGCGGGCAATCAGCCCCAGCATTTT.

This clonotype was seen more than once but under ten times. The chain couples TRBV2 to TRBJ2-1, with 7 bases lining up with TRBD2. CDR1 and CDR2 (germline): SNHLY, FYNNEI. The trim removed 7 bases at V and 2 bases at J, leaving 8 bases unmatched. The CDR3 is 15 amino acids. CDR3 DNA sequence: TGTGCCAGCATAACTTTGCGGGGGACCTACAATGAGCAGTTCTTC. This gives the protein CASITLRGTYNEQFF.

The rearrangement uses TRBV4-1 and TRBJ1-4, with 8 nucleotides matching TRBD1. V shed 4 bases and J 8 bases; nucleotides not matched to a gene: 6. Per germline, CDR1 MGHRA and CDR2 YSYEKL. The CDR3 has 14 amino acids. CDR3 sequence: CASSLTGGPEKLFF. The CDR3 coding sequence is TGCGCCAGCAGCCTAACAGGGGGTCCAGAAAAACTGTTTTTT.

This clonotype has just a few counts. One end of the junction varies from germline; a read error may be responsible. V gene TRBV7-9 combines with J gene TRBJ2-5, with 7 bases aligning to TRBD2. This CDR3 spans 18 amino acids. Germline V CDR1 and CDR2: SEHNR, FQNEAQ (reference sequence). CDR3 residues: CASSYAPGGRLGQETQYF. CDR3 sequence (DNA): TGTGCCAGTAGCTACGCCCCGGGGGGTCGTCTTGGACAAGAGACCCAGTACTTC. Supplemented by reference TRBV7-9 and TRBJ2-5, the full variable domain reads DTGVSQNPRHKITKRGQNVTFRCDPISEHNRLYWYRQTLGQGPEFLTYFQNEAQLEKSRLLSDRFSAERPKGSFSTLEIQRTEQGDSAMYLCASSYAPGGRLGQETQYFGPGTRLLVL.

The J gene is TRBJ2-3, the V gene TRBV7-2, with D uncertain. The V end lost 6 bases, the J end lost 4 bases, and 11 bases lay between the germline ends. The CDR3 covers 13 residues. Germline values: CDR1 SGHTA, CDR2 FQGNSA. CDR3 DNA sequence: TGTGCCAGCAGTCAAGAACTCTCAGATACGCAGTATTTT. Translation: CASSQELSDTQYF. Drawing the rest from reference TRBV7-2 and TRBJ2-3, the complete variable domain is GAGVSQSPSNKVTEKGKDVELRCDPISGHTALYWYRQSLGQGLEFLIYFQGNSAPDKSGLPSDRFSAERTGGSVSTLTIQRTQQEDSAVYLCASSQELSDTQYFGPGTRLTVL.

CDR3 amino acids: CASSFYPNTGELFF. The CDR3 DNA reads as TGTGCCAGCAGCTTCTACCCGAACACCGGGGAGCTGTTTTTT. The chain is built from TRBV7-2 and TRBJ2-2; no definite D call. The V end lost 3 bases, the J end lost 0 bases, and 5 bases lay between the germline ends. In germline, CDR1 is SGHTA, CDR2 FQGNSA. The CDR3 is 14 residues long.

In its sample, this clonotype was seen a few times. As DNA, the CDR3 is TGTGCCTGGAGTGTACTTAGCGGGGGGGCCAAGGAGCAGTTCTTC. Residues: CAWSVLSGGAKEQFF. V gene TRBV30 combines with J gene TRBJ2-1; 11 bases line up with TRBD2. V was clipped by 0 bases and J by 10 bases; unmatched bases: 8. This CDR3 has 15 residues. Per the germline V gene, CDR1 is GTSNPN and CDR2 is SVGIG (reference sequence). Full variable domain (remainder filled in from reference TRBV30 and TRBJ2-1): SQTIHQWPATLVQPVGSPLSLECTVEGTSNPNLYWYRQAAGRGLQLLFYSVGIGQISSEVPQNLSASRPQDRQFILSSKKLLLSDSGFYLCAWSVLSGGAKEQFFGPGTRLTVL.

The chain employs TRBV4-1 and TRBJ2-2; 12 nucleotides align to TRBD2. The CDR3 covers 19 residues. After removal of 1 base from V and 3 bases from J, the junction contained 9 bases not matched to a gene. CDR1 is MGHRA, CDR2 YSYEKL, per germline. CDR3 in amino acids: CASSQVPLAGGPYTGELFF. In nucleotides, the CDR3 is TGCGCCAGCAGCCAAGTGCCGCTAGCGGGGGGGCCTTACACCGGGGAGCTGTTTTTT.

In this sample, this clonotype turned up a few times. The chain employs TRBV7-9 and TRBJ2-1; possibly TRBD2 for D (5 bases). In germline, CDR1 is SEHNR, CDR2 FQNEAQ (reference sequence). The V end lost 3 bases, the J end lost 1 base, and 7 bases lay between the germline ends. This CDR3 is 14 amino acids long. CDR3 bases: TGTGCCAGCAGCTTTTGGGAGTCCTACAATGAGCAGTTCTTC. Protein product: CASSFWESYNEQFF.

The V call is TRBV20-1, the J call TRBJ1-2; possibly TRBD1 for D (5 bases). The length of the CDR3 is 14 residues. V was trimmed by 0 bases and J by 4 bases, leaving 12 bases between them. Germline CDR1 reads DFQATT; CDR2 reads SNEGSKA (reference sequence). CDR3 sequence: CSARDPMGVYGYTF. CDR3 coding DNA: TGCAGTGCTAGAGATCCGATGGGGGTCTATGGCTACACCTTC.

This chain joins TRBV27 and TRBJ2-4, with D possibly TRBD1 on 6 matching bases. Germline V lookup: CDR1 MNHEY, CDR2 SMNVEV (reference sequence). Trimming cost V 5 bases and J 0 bases, with 8 bases left between them. The CDR3 sequence is 14 residues long. As DNA, the CDR3 is TGTGCCAGCAGTACAGGGTTAGCCAAAAACATTCAGTACTTC. Translating it yields CASSTGLAKNIQYF.

This clonotype was seen a handful of times. Here the CDR3 DNA reads TGTGCCACCAGCAGAGAACGGGGCTCCTCGAGCACAGATACGCAGTATTTT. Protein sequence: CATSRERGSSSTDTQYF. The V call is TRBV15, the J call TRBJ2-3; the D call may be TRBD1 or TRBD2 (5 bases each). Trimming took 0 bases from V and 0 from J, leaving 13 bases between them. Germline assignment: CDR1 LNHNV and CDR2 YYDKDF (reference sequence). The CDR3 is 17 residues long.